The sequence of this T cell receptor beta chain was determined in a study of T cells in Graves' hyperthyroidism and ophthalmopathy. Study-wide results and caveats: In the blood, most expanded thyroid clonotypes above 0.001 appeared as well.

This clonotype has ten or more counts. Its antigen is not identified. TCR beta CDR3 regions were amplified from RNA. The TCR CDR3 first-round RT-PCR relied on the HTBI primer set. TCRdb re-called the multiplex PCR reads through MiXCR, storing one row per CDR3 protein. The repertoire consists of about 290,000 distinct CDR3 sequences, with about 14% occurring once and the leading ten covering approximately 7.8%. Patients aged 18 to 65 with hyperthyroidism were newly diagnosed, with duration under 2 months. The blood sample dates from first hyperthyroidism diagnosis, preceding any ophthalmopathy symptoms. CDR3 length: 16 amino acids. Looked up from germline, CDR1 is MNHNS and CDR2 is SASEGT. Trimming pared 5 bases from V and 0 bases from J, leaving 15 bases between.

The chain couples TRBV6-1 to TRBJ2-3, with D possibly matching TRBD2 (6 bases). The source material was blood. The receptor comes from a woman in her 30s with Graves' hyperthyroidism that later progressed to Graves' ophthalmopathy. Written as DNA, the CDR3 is TGTGCCAGCAGTTACCGTAGCGGAGGAAGCACAGATACGCAGTATTTT. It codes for CASSYRSGGSTDTQYF.